This T cell receptor beta chain is drawn from a study of T cell repertoires in cytomegalovirus infection. Background on the study: Use of recently identified HLA-C-restricted and well-studied HLA-B-restricted CMV epitopes was part of the study. It was the public TCR beta signatures that indicated both CMV infection and matching HLA type.

Germline V gives CDR1 SNHLY, CDR2 FYNNEI. The CDR3 totals 13 residues. The junction had 4 bases not matched to a gene; V was cut back by 11 bases and J by 4 bases. Each CDR3 protein is one row after TCRdb ran MiXCR on the reads. The data contain some 940,000 distinct CDR3 sequences, around 30% of them seen just once; the ten biggest clones take up about 14%. Study-level points and caveats: HLA-C-restricted CMV clonotypes gave the most frequent clonotype in two of eight donors. Of the TCR beta families, the public ones yielded a cumulative frequency that identified carriers of CMV plus the relevant HLA.

This clonotype has just one count. Antigen specificity is unknown. This chain joins TRBV2 and TRBJ2-1, with 11 bases fitting TRBD1. The source material was cultured CD8+ T cells from PBMCs, sampled from culture after CMV antigen stimulation. The TCR was taken from a human donor in good health (CMV status not recorded). Some clones in this sample may be carry-over from other donors' samples. The CDR3 spells CAGRDRGYNEQFF. Here the CDR3 DNA reads TGTGCCGGCCGGGACAGGGGGTACAATGAGCAGTTCTTC.